The 30 T cell receptor beta chains presented below share a single source sample, sequenced in a study of T cell responses to AZD1222 COVID-19 vaccine. Here immunoSEQ multiplex PCR was the method, and the copy in TCRdb shows in-frame clones only, minus some. The table lists roughly 140,000 clones, about 90% of them singletons, with over 8% in the top ten. Sequencing was performed on peripheral blood, taken 28 days after the second AZD1222 dose. These TCRs come from an adult who received the AZD1222 COVID-19 vaccine.

The J gene is TRBJ2-5, the V gene TRBV19; TRBD2 might be the D (7 bases). The CDR3 length is 15 residues. V lost 5 bases, J lost 3 bases, and 16 bases lay in between. Germline CDR1 and CDR2: LNHDA and SQIVND (reference sequence). This chain's CDR3 is CASSASGGQKETQYF. CDR3 coding DNA: TGTGCCAGTAGTGCGTCGGGGGGCCAAAAAGAGACCCAGTACTTC.

The V and J genes are TRBV9 and TRBJ2-1; 7 bases align to TRBD2. The CDR3 is 15 amino acids. Germline-derived CDR1 and CDR2 are SGDLS and YYNGEE. The ends lost 2 bases at V and 4 bases at J; junction bases unmatched: 6. CDR3 in amino acids: CASSVRGGEYNEQFF. The CDR3, as DNA: TGTGCCAGCAGCGTTAGGGGAGGGGAGTACAATGAGCAGTTCTTC.

Notes on this clone: In the same sample, other DNA sequences code for this CDR3. The chain links TRBV29-1 to TRBJ2-1; perhaps TRBD2 as D (6 bases). V lost 7 bases, J lost 6 bases, and 13 bases lay in between. The CDR3 runs 12 residues. The V gene's germline CDR1 is SQVTM and CDR2 ANQGSEA. The chain's CDR3 is CSAKEGGNEQFF. In nucleotides, the CDR3 is TGCAGCGCTAAGGAGGGAGGCAATGAGCAGTTCTTC.

The chain carries TRBV4-3 and TRBJ2-1, with 15 bases that match TRBD2. V shed 4 bases and J 7 bases; nucleotides not matched to a gene: 11. CDR1 and CDR2 (germline): LGHNA, YSLEER. CDR3 length: 18 residues. For the CDR3, the DNA is TGCGCCAGCAGCCTGTCCGGACTAGCGGGAGGGCGTCCAAATGAGCAGTTCTTC. It codes for CASSLSGLAGGRPNEQFF.

The chain uses TRBV15 and TRBJ2-7; 10 nucleotides match TRBD1. Germline lookup yields CDR1 LNHNV and CDR2 YYDKDF (reference sequence). V was pared by 4 bases and J by 5 bases, with 8 bases of the junction left unmatched. This CDR3 has 15 amino acids. This chain's CDR3 is CATSTSGTGVHEQYF. The DNA for the CDR3 is TGTGCCACCAGCACATCCGGGACAGGGGTCCACGAGCAGTACTTC.

The chain links TRBV7-9 to TRBJ1-1, with unresolved D. Per the germline V gene, CDR1 is SEHNR and CDR2 is FQNEAQ (reference sequence). CDR3 length: 11 amino acids. V dropped 2 bases and J dropped 6 bases, with 4 bases sitting between them. The CDR3 loop is CASSLLPEAFF. CDR3 bases: TGTGCCAGCAGCTTACTACCTGAAGCTTTCTTT.

This sequence joins TRBV29-1 and TRBJ1-3; tentative D call: TRBD1 (5 bases). In germline, CDR1 is SQVTM, CDR2 ANQGSEA. V lost 4 bases, J lost 4 bases, and 11 bases lay in between. The CDR3 extends over 13 amino acids. The CDR3 here is CSVVGELGNTIYF. In nucleotides, the CDR3 is TGCAGCGTTGTAGGGGAGTTGGGAAACACCATATATTTT.

CDR3 in DNA: TGTGCCAGCAGTCGAAGAGACAGGGAATCTAGCAATCAGCCCCAGCATTTT. Translation: CASSRRDRESSNQPQHF. V usage is TRBV2 and J usage is TRBJ1-5, with 7 bases aligning to TRBD1. J lost 0 bases, V lost 5 bases, and 10 bases had no gene match. This CDR3 has 17 residues. Germline CDR1 is SNHLY and CDR2 is FYNNEI. Drawing the rest from reference TRBV2 and TRBJ1-5, the complete variable domain is EPEVTQTPSHQVTQMGQEVILRCVPISNHLYFYWYRQILGQKVEFLVSFYNNEISEKSEIFDDQFSVERPDGSNFTLKIRSTKLEDSAMYFCASSRRDRESSNQPQHFGDGTRLSIL.

The rearrangement links TRBV19 to TRBJ2-2, with 11 positions matching TRBD2. J gave up 7 bases and V 3 bases, and 7 bases lay outside the gene matches. Germline CDR1 reads LNHDA; CDR2 reads SQIVND (reference sequence). This CDR3 comprises 16 residues. The CDR3 is CASSITASGRHGELFF. CDR3 DNA: TGTGCCAGTAGTATCACGGCTAGCGGGAGGCACGGGGAGCTGTTTTTT.

The chain carries TRBV28 and TRBJ1-2, with D possibly matching TRBD1 (6 bases). The CDR3 length is 11 residues. Trimming took 3 bases from V and 8 from J, leaving 7 bases between them. Looked up from germline, CDR1 is MDHEN and CDR2 is SYDVKM. CDR3 sequence reads: CASSFTGGYTF. CDR3 in DNA: TGTGCCAGCAGTTTTACAGGGGGCTACACCTTC.

The genes are TRBV14 and TRBJ2-7; either TRBD1 or TRBD2 may fit D (5 bases each). Germline V gene data show CDR1 as SGHDN and CDR2 as FVKESK. The CDR3 covers 15 residues. The ends were cut back, 4 bases at V and 2 bases at J, with 15 bases in the middle. The CDR3 coding sequence is TGTGCCAGCAGCCTATCCGGGACGGTTGCCTACGAGCAGTACTTC. This codes for CASSLSGTVAYEQYF. The complete variable domain, with remaining parts taken from reference TRBV14 and TRBJ2-7, reads EAGVTQFPSHSVIEKGQTVTLRCDPISGHDNLYWYRRVMGKEIKFLLHFVKESKQDESGMPNNRFLAERTGGTYSTLKVQPAELEDSGVYFCASSLSGTVAYEQYFGPGTRLTVT.

This chain connects TRBV5-1 to TRBJ2-7; 8 nucleotides line up with TRBD2. The CDR3 has 16 residues. The junction had 13 bases not matched to a gene; V was cut back by 4 bases and J by 4 bases. Germline V gene data show CDR1 as SGHRS and CDR2 as YFSETQ. CDR3 sequence: CASSETVVAGRYEQYF. CDR3 nucleotide sequence: TGCGCCAGCAGCGAGACGGTCGTAGCGGGAAGGTACGAGCAGTACTTC. Together with reference TRBV5-1 and TRBJ2-7, the CDR3 gives the full variable domain: KAGVTQTPRYLIKTRGQQVTLSCSPISGHRSVSWYQQTPGQGLQFLFEYFSETQRNKGNFPGRFSGRQFSNSRSEMNVSTLELGDSALYLCASSETVVAGRYEQYFGPGTRLTVT.

The chain recombines TRBV19 with TRBJ2-1; 7 nucleotides align to TRBD1. Germline V CDR1 and CDR2: LNHDA, SQIVND (reference sequence). This CDR3 has 14 amino acids. J was trimmed by 7 bases and V by 3 bases; bases with no gene match: 6. The CDR3 is CASSMGETGNEQFF. CDR3 coding DNA: TGTGCCAGTAGTATGGGAGAGACAGGGAATGAGCAGTTCTTC.

This chain uses TRBV6-5 with TRBJ2-5; 9 bases are shared with TRBD1. This CDR3 has 15 residues. Germline assignment: CDR1 MNHEY and CDR2 SVGAGI. V lost 8 bases to trimming and J lost 5 bases; unmatched junction nucleotides: 12. In nucleotides, the CDR3 is TGTGCCAGCTGCGGTGGGGACAGGGATTCGGAGACCCAGTACTTC. This encodes CASCGGDRDSETQYF.

The rearrangement links TRBV28 to TRBJ1-2; possibly TRBD1 for D (6 bases). The CDR3 contains 13 residues. The germline CDR1 and CDR2 sequences are MDHEN and SYDVKM. V gave up 1 base and J gave up 8 bases, with 11 bases separating them. The CDR3 loop is CASSLLGGEGYTF. In nucleotides, the CDR3 is TGTGCCAGCAGTTTATTGGGGGGCGAGGGCTACACCTTC.

V gene TRBV2 combines with J gene TRBJ2-5; TRBD2 aligns across 9 bases. The V segment lost 4 bases and the J segment 3 bases; nucleotides outside the gene matches: 6. In germline, CDR1 is SNHLY, CDR2 FYNNEI. The CDR3 runs 15 residues. In DNA, the CDR3 is TGTGCCAGCAGTGGAAGACTAGCGGTAAAAGAGACCCAGTACTTC. This sequence encodes CASSGRLAVKETQYF. Complete variable domain (other parts from reference TRBV2 and TRBJ2-5): EPEVTQTPSHQVTQMGQEVILRCVPISNHLYFYWYRQILGQKVEFLVSFYNNEISEKSEIFDDQFSVERPDGSNFTLKIRSTKLEDSAMYFCASSGRLAVKETQYFGPGTRLLVL.

The rearrangement uses TRBV2 and TRBJ2-5; D remains ambiguous. CDR1 SNHLY and CDR2 FYNNEI come from the germline V gene. V was pared by 4 bases and J by 5 bases, with 5 bases between. The CDR3 spans 11 residues. The CDR3 coding sequence is TGTGCCAGCAGTGCAGCTGAGACCCAGTACTTC. This codes for CASSAAETQYF.

The V call is TRBV6-6, the J call TRBJ2-7, with D hard to call. The CDR3 sequence is 16 residues long. Germline V gene lookup returns CDR1 MNHNY and CDR2 SVGAGI (reference sequence). V was pared by 3 bases and J by 0 bases, with 15 bases between. CDR3 sequence (DNA): TGTGCCAGCAGTTATGATCCGACGTCCGCCTCCTACGAGCAGTACTTC. It translates to CASSYDPTSASYEQYF.

V is TRBV5-4 and J is TRBJ2-3, with 14 bases identical to TRBD2. The CDR3 extends over 14 amino acids. J lost 13 bases, V lost 4 bases, and 8 bases had no gene match. Germline loops: CDR1 SGHNT, CDR2 YYREEE (reference sequence). The CDR3 loop is CASSDATSGRAEYF. The CDR3 coding sequence is TGTGCCAGCAGCGATGCGACTAGCGGGAGGGCGGAGTATTTT.

The V call is TRBV19, the J call TRBJ2-2; 7 bases agree with TRBD2. Per the germline V gene, CDR1 is LNHDA and CDR2 is SQIVND (reference sequence). Trimming took 7 bases from V and 2 from J; bases not matched to a gene: 4. This CDR3 spans 14 amino acids. The CDR3 nucleotides are TGTGCCAGTAAGCCGGGACTAAACACCGGGGAGCTGTTTTTT. This encodes CASKPGLNTGELFF.

On this clone: Other DNA sequences in this specimen translate into the identical CDR3. This chain links TRBV19 with TRBJ2-2; D is uncertain. V lost 1 base and J 1 base, leaving 4 bases between the germline ends. CDR3 length: 14 residues. The germline V gene has CDR1 LNHDA and CDR2 SQIVND (reference sequence). The CDR3 coding sequence is TGTGCCAGTAGTATAGTGGGGAACACCGGGGAGCTGTTTTTT. Translated: CASSIVGNTGELFF.

V gene TRBV19 combines with J gene TRBJ2-1; weak D call: TRBD2 (6 bases). Looked up from germline, CDR1 is LNHDA and CDR2 is SQIVND (reference sequence). This CDR3 contains 12 residues. V lost 5 bases, J lost 12 bases, and 14 bases lay in between. CDR3 nucleotides: TGTGCCAGTAGTGCGCTAGCGCAAGGGCAGTTCTTC. Translating it yields CASSALAQGQFF. The complete variable domain, with remaining parts taken from reference TRBV19 and TRBJ2-1, reads DGGITQSPKYLFRKEGQNVTLSCEQNLNHDAMYWYRQDPGQGLRLIYYSQIVNDFQKGDIAEGYSVSREKKESFPLTVTSAQKNPTAFYLCASSALAQGQFFGPGTRLTVL.

The chain employs TRBV7-9 and TRBJ2-5, with D possibly matching TRBD1 (5 bases). CDR3 length equals 16 residues. CDR1 SEHNR and CDR2 FQNEAQ come from the germline V gene (reference sequence). Trimming removed 1 base from V and 1 base from J, with 13 bases in between. The CDR3: CASSLDGAKPQETQYF. Here the CDR3 DNA reads TGTGCCAGCAGCTTAGATGGGGCTAAACCCCAAGAGACCCAGTACTTC.

This clone was found once. The chain uses TRBV5-1 and TRBJ2-6; the match to TRBD1 covers 8 bases. The CDR3 runs 20 residues. From germline, CDR1 is SGHRS and CDR2 YFSETQ. Germline trimming cut 3 bases from V and 3 bases from J; bases unmatched to any gene: 17. The CDR3 here is CASSSPYGQGSPSGANVLTF. CDR3 DNA: TGCGCCAGCAGCTCCCCCTATGGACAGGGTAGTCCTAGTGGGGCCAACGTCCTGACTTTC.

The V gene is TRBV6-5, the J gene TRBJ2-5; D is unresolved. The CDR3 loop spans 14 amino acids. The germline CDR1 and CDR2 sequences are MNHEY and SVGAGI. The V end was cut by 6 bases, the J end by 4 bases, with 15 bases between. As DNA, the CDR3 is TGTGCCAGCAGCCAACCGAGGTGGCGAGAGACCCAGTACTTC. This sequence encodes CASSQPRWRETQYF.

This chain joins TRBV5-6 and TRBJ2-1; 8 bases fit TRBD2. The germline V gene encodes CDR1 SGHDT and CDR2 YYEEEE. This CDR3 spans 16 amino acids. The V and J ends lost 4 bases and 0 bases, in that order; junction bases with no gene match: 6. The CDR3 loop reads CASSRGGLSSYNEQFF. The DNA of the CDR3 is TGTGCCAGCAGCCGCGGGGGGCTCAGCTCCTACAATGAGCAGTTCTTC.

This clone was observed once. J is TRBJ1-2 and V is TRBV5-1; 7 bases are a match to TRBD1. Germline values: CDR1 SGHRS, CDR2 YFSETQ. J gave up 0 bases and V 4 bases, and 6 bases lay outside the gene matches. This CDR3 contains 15 residues. The CDR3 bases are TGCGCCAGCAGCGTGGGACAGTTAGCTAACTATGGCTACACCTTC. It codes for CASSVGQLANYGYTF. The whole variable domain, filled in from reference TRBV5-1 and TRBJ1-2, reads KAGVTQTPRYLIKTRGQQVTLSCSPISGHRSVSWYQQTPGQGLQFLFEYFSETQRNKGNFPGRFSGRQFSNSRSEMNVSTLELGDSALYLCASSVGQLANYGYTFGSGTRLTVV.

The chain combines TRBV4-1 with TRBJ2-2; 8 bases are a match to TRBD1. V lost 4 bases to trimming and J lost 8 bases; unmatched junction nucleotides: 15. CDR1 MGHRA and CDR2 YSYEKL come from the germline V gene. The CDR3 contains 17 residues. CDR3 DNA sequence: TGCGCCAGCAGCCTACGGGACAGGACATCGAAACGGGGGGAGCTGTTTTTT. Its translation: CASSLRDRTSKRGELFF.

This sequence joins TRBV7-9 and TRBJ2-2; no firm D call. Between the trimmed V and J ends, which lost 2 bases and 5 bases, there was a span of 9 bases. Looked up from germline, CDR1 is SEHNR and CDR2 is FQNEAQ (reference sequence). This CDR3 region has 14 residues. The chain's CDR3 is CASSLKGQTGELFF. In nucleotides, the CDR3 is TGTGCCAGCAGCTTAAAGGGTCAAACCGGGGAGCTGTTTTTT.

DNA of the CDR3: TGTGCCATCAGTGAGGGGACATCACACGGTGAAAAACTGTTTTTT. It yields the protein CAISEGTSHGEKLFF. The chain recombines TRBV10-3 with TRBJ1-4; possibly TRBD1 for D (6 bases). CDR3 size: 15 residues. V lost 2 bases, J lost 7 bases, and 14 bases lay in between. Germline CDR1 reads ENHRY; CDR2 reads SYGVKD.